This T cell receptor (beta chain) comes out of a study of CD8 T cells in ankylosing spondylitis. TCRdb reanalysed the 5' RACE reads using MiXCR and keeps one entry per CDR3 protein. The table has hundreds of thousands of distinct CDR3 sequences, around 11% seen once. Germline V gene lookup returns CDR1 MGHDK and CDR2 SYGVNS. The CDR3 is 16 residues long. The trim removed 6 bases at V and 1 base at J, leaving 9 bases unmatched. This clonotype appeared a few times. The antigen remains undetermined. Overall study findings and caveats: Eight or nine highly homologous variants formed a TCR beta motif that appeared characteristic of ankylosing spondylitis blood.

The V call is TRBV25-1, the J call TRBJ2-3; TRBD1 aligns across 8 bases. Sequenced sample: blood, either unsorted or a sorted T cell fraction (not recorded which). This receptor was identified in a male donor with ankylosing spondylitis. The CDR3 DNA follows: TGTGCCAGCAGAAAAGCTCCGGGACAGGGCACAGATACGCAGTATTTT. Its protein product is CASRKAPGQGTDTQYF.